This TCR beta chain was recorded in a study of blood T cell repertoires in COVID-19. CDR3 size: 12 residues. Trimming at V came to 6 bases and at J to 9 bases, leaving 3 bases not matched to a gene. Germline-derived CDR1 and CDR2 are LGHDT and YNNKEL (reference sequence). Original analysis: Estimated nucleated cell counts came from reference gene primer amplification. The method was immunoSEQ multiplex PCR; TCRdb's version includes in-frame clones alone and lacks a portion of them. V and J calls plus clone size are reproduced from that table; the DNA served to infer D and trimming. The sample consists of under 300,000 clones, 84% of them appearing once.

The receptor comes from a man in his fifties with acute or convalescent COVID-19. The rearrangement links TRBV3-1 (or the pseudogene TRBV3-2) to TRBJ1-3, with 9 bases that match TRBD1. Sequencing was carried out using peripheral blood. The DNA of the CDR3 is TGTGCCAGCAGGTCGGGACAGGGCACCATATATTTT. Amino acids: CASRSGQGTIYF.